These T cell receptor beta chains were read from a single sample in a study of blood T cell repertoires in COVID-19. Sequencing was performed with immunoSEQ multiplex PCR; in TCRdb, only in-frame clones are kept and a portion is missing. The repertoire holds fewer than 150,000 clones, with around three quarters as singletons. The sample comprised peripheral blood. The receptors originated from a human donor in a cohort sampled during active COVID-19. CDR3s include the opening cysteine and the closing phenylalanine or tryptophan. D genes are given only for firm matches. Some rows have no size entry. The others give once, few or many, or a class for an expanded clone.

J gene: TRBJ1-6; clone size: -; V gene: TRBV3-1/TRBV3-2; D gene: -; CDR3 DNA: TGTGCCAGCAGCCAGGGGGGGTCTTTAAATTCACCCCTCCACTTT; CDR3 protein: CASSQGGSLNSPLHF
J gene: TRBJ2-4; clone size: once; V gene: TRBV2; D gene: -; CDR3 DNA: TGTGCCAGCAGAGAACAGGGTAACATTCAGTACTTC; CDR3 protein: CASREQGNIQYF
J gene: TRBJ2-2; clone size: -; V gene: TRBV7-8; D gene: -; CDR3 DNA: TGTGCCAGCAGCCCATGGGAGAGTGGCGGGGAGCTGTTTTTT; CDR3 protein: CASSPWESGGELFF
J gene: TRBJ1-1; clone size: -; V gene: TRBV27; D gene: -; CDR3 DNA: TGTGCCAGCAAGGAGGGCGGAGTGAACACTGAAGCTTTCTTT; CDR3 protein: CASKEGGVNTEAFF
J gene: TRBJ2-7; clone size: -; V gene: TRBV28; D gene: -; CDR3 DNA: TGTGCCAGCAGTCCCTGGGACAACTCCTACGAGCAGTACTTC; CDR3 protein: CASSPWDNSYEQYF
J gene: TRBJ2-5; clone size: -; V gene: TRBV3-1/TRBV3-2; D gene: -; CDR3 DNA: TGTGCCAGCAGACCCGGACAGCCTTGGGAGACCCAGTACTTC; CDR3 protein: CASRPGQPWETQYF
J gene: TRBJ1-2; clone size: -; V gene: TRBV7-6; D gene: TRBD1; CDR3 DNA: TGTGCCAGCAGCTCAAGAGCGACAGGGGGTAATGGCTACACCTTC; CDR3 protein: CASSSRATGGNGYTF
J gene: TRBJ2-3; clone size: -; V gene: TRBV6-2/TRBV6-3; D gene: TRBD1; CDR3 DNA: TGTGCCAGCAGTTATTCGGGACAGGGGTCCCAGCAGGCCACAGATACGCAGTATTTT; CDR3 protein: CASSYSGQGSQQATDTQYF
J gene: TRBJ1-1; clone size: -; V gene: TRBV5-8; D gene: -; CDR3 DNA: TGTGCCAGCAGCTTGGGTACCGGGAACACTGAAGCTTTCTTT; CDR3 protein: CASSLGTGNTEAFF
J gene: TRBJ2-5; clone size: -; V gene: TRBV7-9; D gene: -; CDR3 DNA: TGTGCCAGCAGCTTACTACAGGAAGGAGAGACCCAGTACTTC; CDR3 protein: CASSLLQEGETQYF
J gene: TRBJ1-6; clone size: -; V gene: TRBV2; D gene: TRBD1; CDR3 DNA: TGTGCCAGCAGTGATAACAGGGGGTCCCTCGCCTATAATTCACCCCTCCACTTT; CDR3 protein: CASSDNRGSLAYNSPLHF